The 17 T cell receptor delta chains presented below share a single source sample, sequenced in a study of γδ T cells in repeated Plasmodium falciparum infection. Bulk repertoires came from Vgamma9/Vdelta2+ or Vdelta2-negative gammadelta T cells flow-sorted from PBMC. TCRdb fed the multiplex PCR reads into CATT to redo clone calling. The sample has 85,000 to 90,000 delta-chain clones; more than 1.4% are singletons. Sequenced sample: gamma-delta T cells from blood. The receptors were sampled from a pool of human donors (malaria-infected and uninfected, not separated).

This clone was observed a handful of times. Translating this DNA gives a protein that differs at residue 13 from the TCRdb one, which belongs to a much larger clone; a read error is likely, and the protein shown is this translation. The DNA for the CDR3 is TGTGCTCTTGGGGAACTTCCGGTGGGGGACGACTACGCCGATAAACTCATCTTT. Translated, it gives CALGELPVGDDYADKLIF. The V call is TRDV1, the J call TRDJ1; 7 positions agree with TRDD3. TCRdb carries no J gene annotation; the J gene was assigned here by matching the DNA with germline. Germline CDR1 is TSWWSYY and CDR2 is QGS. Germline trimming cut 0 bases from V and 3 bases from J; bases unmatched to any gene: 13. This CDR3 contains 18 residues.

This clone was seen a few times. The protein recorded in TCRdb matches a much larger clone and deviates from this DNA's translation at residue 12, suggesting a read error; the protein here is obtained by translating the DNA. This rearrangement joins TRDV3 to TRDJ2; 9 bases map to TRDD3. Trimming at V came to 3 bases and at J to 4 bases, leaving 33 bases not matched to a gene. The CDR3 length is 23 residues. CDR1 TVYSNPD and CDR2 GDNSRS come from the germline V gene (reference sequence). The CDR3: CAFQRKKFLRYRGIPWPTAQLFF. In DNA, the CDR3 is TGTGCCTTCCAGAGGAAAAAATTCCTACGGTACCGGGGGATACCATGGCCGACAGCACAACTCTTCTTT. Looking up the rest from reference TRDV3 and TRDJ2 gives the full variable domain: CDKVTQSSPDQTVASGSEVVLLCTYDTVYSNPDLFWYRIRPDYSFQFVFYGDNSRSEGADFTQGRFSVKHILTQKAFHLVISPVRTEDSATYYCAFQRKKFLRYRGIPWPTAQLFFGKGTQLIVEP.

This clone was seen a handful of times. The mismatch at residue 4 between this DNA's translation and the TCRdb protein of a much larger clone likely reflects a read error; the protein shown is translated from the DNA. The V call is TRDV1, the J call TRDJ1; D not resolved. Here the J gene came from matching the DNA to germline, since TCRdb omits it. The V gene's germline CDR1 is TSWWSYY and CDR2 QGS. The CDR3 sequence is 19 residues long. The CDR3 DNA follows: TGTGCTCTTAGGGAACTCCCCTTAGGATGGCACGTCGACACCGATAAACTCATCTTT. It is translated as CALRELPLGWHVDTDKLIF.

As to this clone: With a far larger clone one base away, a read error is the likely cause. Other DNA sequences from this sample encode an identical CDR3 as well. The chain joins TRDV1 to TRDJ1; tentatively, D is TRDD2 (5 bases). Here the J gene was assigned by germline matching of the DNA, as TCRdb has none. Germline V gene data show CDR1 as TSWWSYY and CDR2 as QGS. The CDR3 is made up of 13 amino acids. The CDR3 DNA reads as TGTGCTCTTGGGGAAGCCTACACCGACAAACTCATCTTT. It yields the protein CALGEAYTDKLIF.

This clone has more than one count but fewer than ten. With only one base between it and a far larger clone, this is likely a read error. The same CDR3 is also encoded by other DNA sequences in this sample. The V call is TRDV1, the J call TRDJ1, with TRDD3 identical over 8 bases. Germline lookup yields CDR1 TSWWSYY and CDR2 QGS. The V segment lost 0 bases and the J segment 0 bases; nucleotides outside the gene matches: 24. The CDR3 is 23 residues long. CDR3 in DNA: TGTGCTCTTGGGGAACTTGAAGGTCCTACGTATGCTAACTGGGGGGAGTACACCGATAAACTCATCTTT. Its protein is CALGELEGPTYANWGEYTDKLIF.

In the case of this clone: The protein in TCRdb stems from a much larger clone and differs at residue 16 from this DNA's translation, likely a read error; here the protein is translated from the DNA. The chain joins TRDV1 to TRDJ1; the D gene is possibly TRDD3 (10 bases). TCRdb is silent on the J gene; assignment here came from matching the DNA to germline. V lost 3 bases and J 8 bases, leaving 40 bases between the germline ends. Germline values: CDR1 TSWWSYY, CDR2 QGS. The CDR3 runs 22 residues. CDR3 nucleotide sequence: TGTGCTCTTGGGGATCCGAGCCTTCCTACGTACTGGGGGATTAGAACTTCCCCCAAACTCATCTTT. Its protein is CALGDPSLPTYWGIRTSPKLIF.

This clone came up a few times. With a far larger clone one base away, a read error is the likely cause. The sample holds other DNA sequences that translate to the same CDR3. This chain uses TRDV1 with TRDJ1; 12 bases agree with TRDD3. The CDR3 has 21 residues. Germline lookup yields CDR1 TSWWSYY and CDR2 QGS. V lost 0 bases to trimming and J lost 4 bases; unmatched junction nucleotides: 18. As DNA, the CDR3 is TGTGCTCTTGGGGAACTCGGGATTCCTACGGGGCTGGGGGATACGGTCGATAAACTCATCTTT. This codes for CALGELGIPTGLGDTVDKLIF.

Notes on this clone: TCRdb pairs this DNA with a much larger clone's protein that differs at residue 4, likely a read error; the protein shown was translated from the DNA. CDR3: CACVTTTGGYTDKLIF. The CDR3 coding sequence is TGTGCCTGTGTCACGACTACTGGGGGATACACCGATAAACTCATCTTT. The J gene is TRDJ1, the V gene TRDV2; 10 bases are a match to TRDD3. No J gene is reported in TCRdb; it was inferred here by comparing the DNA with germline. Germline V CDR1 and CDR2: GEAIGNYY, EKD. V lost 5 bases, J lost 0 bases, and 8 bases stayed unmatched. CDR3 length: 16 amino acids.

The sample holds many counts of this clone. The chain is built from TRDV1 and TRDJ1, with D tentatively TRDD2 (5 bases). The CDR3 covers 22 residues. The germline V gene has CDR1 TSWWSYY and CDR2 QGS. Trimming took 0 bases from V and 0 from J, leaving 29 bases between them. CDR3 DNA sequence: TGTGCTCTTGGGGAACTAGTACCTACGATGTCACTCTACCAGGGGTACACCGATAAACTCATCTTT. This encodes CALGELVPTMSLYQGYTDKLIF.

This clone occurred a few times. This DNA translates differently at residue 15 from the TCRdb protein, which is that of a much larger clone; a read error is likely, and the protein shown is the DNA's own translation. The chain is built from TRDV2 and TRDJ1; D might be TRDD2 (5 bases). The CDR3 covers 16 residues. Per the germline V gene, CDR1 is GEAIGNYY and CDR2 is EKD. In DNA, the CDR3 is TGTGCCTGTGACTCAAATCCTTTCTTCCCCACCGATAAACTCACCTTT. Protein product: CACDSNPFFPTDKLTF.

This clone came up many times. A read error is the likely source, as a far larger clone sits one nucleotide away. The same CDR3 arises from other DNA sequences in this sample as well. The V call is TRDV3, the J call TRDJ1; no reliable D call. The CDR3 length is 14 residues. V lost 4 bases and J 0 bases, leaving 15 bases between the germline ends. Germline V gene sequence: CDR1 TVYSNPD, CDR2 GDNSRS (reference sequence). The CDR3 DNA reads TGTGCCTCCGTCAAGGTGAGCAACACCGATAAACTCATCTTT. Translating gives CASVKVSNTDKLIF.

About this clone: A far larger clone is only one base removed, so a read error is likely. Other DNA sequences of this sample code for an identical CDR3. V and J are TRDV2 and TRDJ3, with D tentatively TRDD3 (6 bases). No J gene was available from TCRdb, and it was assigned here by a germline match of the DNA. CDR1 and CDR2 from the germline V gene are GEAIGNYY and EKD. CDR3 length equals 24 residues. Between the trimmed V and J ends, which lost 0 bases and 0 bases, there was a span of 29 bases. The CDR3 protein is CACDTGLPQNTGTRLSWDTRQMFF. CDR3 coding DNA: TGTGCCTGTGACACCGGTCTCCCTCAAAATACTGGGACCAGACTCTCCTGGGACACCCGACAGATGTTTTTC.

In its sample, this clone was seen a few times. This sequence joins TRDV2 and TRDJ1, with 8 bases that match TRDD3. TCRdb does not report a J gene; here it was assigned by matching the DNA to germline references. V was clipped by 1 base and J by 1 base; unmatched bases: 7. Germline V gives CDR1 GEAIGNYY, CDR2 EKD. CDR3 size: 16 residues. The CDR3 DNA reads TGTGCCTGTGACACTGGGGGATCCGGGGTCACCGATAAACTCATCTTT. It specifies CACDTGGSGVTDKLIF.

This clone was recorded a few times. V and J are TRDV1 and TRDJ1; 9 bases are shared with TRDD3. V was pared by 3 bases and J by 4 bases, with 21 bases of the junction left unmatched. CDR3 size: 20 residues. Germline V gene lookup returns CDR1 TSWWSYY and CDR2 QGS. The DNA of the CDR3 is TGTGCTCTTGGGGACTCTGGGGCCTTCCCTTACTGGGGGAAGGGCGATAAACTCATCTTT. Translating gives CALGDSGAFPYWGKGDKLIF.

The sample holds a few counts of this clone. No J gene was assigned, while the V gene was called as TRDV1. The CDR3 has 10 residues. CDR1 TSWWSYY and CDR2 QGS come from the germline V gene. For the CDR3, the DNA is TGTGCTCTTGGGGATCTTATACTCTTTTTT. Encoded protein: CALGDLILFF.

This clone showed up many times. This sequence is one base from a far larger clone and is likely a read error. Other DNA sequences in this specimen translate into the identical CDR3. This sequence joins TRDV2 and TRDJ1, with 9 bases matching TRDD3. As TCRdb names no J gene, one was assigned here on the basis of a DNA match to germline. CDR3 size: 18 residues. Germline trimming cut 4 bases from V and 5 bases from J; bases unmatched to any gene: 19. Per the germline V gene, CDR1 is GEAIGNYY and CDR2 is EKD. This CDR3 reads CACEGIREGKASPDKLIF. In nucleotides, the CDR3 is TGTGCCTGTGAGGGGATACGCGAAGGGAAAGCATCCCCAGATAAACTCATCTTT.

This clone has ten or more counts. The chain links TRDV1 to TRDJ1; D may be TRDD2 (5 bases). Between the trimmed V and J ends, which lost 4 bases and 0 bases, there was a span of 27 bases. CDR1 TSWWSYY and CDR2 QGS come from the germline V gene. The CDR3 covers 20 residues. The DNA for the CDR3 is TGTGCTCTTGGGGCCAAACTGACCTACAGGTTCACCTGGTACACCGATAAACTCATCTTT. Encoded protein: CALGAKLTYRFTWYTDKLIF.